This record covers a single TCR beta chain. Its antigen is currently unknown. The sample originates from a study of T cell responses to AZD1222 COVID-19 vaccine. CDR1 is SGHVS and CDR2 is FQNEAQ in the germline V gene. This CDR3 is built from 13 residues. V was pared by 5 bases and J by 1 base, with 8 bases between. The method was immunoSEQ multiplex PCR; TCRdb's version includes in-frame clones alone and lacks a portion of them. The sample includes 90,000 to 150,000 clones, roughly 86% seen only once; the top ten take around 4.5%. The study's findings and limits: CD4 TCRs associated with vaccination spanned spike, dominating at 160-218 and 743-854. Only six or seven AZD1222 recipients were seropositive at baseline.

The chain couples TRBV7-8 to TRBJ2-5; possible D gene TRBD1, 5 bases. The source is an adult in good health. Here the sequenced sample was peripheral blood, taken on day 0 of AZD1222 vaccination. CDR3 sequence reads: CASSRQLQETQYF. The DNA for the CDR3 is TGTGCCAGCAGCCGACAGCTCCAAGAGACCCAGTACTTC.